Reported below is one T cell receptor beta chain. The antigen is unknown. The study ran its PCR with 60 Vbeta and 13 Jbeta primers. Sequenced by immunoSEQ multiplex PCR; TCRdb stores in-frame clones only, minus some. There are 120,000 or so clones in the sample; approximately 80% occur only once, and about 0.22% lies in the top ten. The data were obtained in a study of cytomegalovirus exposure and HLA in healthy donors. Study conclusions and caveats: Cytomegalovirus status, reportedly, was diagnosed with high specificity and sensitivity by the classifier. Most of the TCR beta V segments (in an earlier analysis) were productive either about 87% or about 30% of the time.

Germline-derived CDR1 and CDR2 are SGHRS and YFSETQ. J was trimmed by 0 bases and V by 2 bases; bases with no gene match: 3. The CDR3 extends over 16 amino acids. The chain combines TRBV5-1 with TRBJ2-1; 9 bases are a match to TRBD1. This receptor was obtained from a man aged 50 or older in good health and CMV-seronegative. Material: PBMCs. CDR3 bases: TGCGCCAGCAGCTTAGGGACAGGGTCCTCCTACAATGAGCAGTTCTTC. Protein sequence: CASSLGTGSSYNEQFF.